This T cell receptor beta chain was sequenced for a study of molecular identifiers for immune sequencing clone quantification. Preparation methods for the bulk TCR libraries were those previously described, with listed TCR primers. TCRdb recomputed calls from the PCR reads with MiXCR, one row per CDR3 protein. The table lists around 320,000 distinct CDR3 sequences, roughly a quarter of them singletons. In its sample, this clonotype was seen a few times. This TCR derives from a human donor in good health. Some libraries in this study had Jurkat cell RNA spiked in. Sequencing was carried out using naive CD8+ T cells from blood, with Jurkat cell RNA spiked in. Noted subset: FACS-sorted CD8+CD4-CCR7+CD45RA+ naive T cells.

The chain's CDR3 is CASSQDRGAEYEQYF. DNA for the CDR3: TGCGCCAGCAGCCAAGACAGGGGCGCGGAGTACGAGCAGTACTTC. The chain has TRBV4-3 and TRBJ2-7, with a tentative D call TRBD1 (6 bases). The V gene's germline CDR1 is LGHNA and CDR2 YSLEER. The CDR3 sequence is 15 residues long. Deletions cut 0 bases from V and 4 bases from J, with 13 bases between.